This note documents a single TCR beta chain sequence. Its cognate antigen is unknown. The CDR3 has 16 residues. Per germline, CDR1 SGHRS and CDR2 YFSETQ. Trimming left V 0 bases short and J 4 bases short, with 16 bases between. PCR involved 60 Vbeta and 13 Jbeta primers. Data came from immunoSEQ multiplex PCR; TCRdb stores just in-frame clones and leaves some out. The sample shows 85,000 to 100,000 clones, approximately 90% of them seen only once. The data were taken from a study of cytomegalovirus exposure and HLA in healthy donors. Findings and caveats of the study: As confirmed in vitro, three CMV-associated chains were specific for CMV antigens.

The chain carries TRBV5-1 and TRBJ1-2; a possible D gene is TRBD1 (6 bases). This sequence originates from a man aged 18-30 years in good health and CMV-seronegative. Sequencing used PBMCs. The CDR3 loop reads CASSLEAAGVGYGYTF. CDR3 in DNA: TGCGCCAGCAGCTTGGAGGCAGCAGGGGTGGGCTATGGCTACACCTTC.